The entry below describes one T cell receptor (beta chain). Germline CDR1 and CDR2: MNHEY and SVGAGI. The ends were cut back, 7 bases at V and 0 bases at J, with 12 bases in the middle. The CDR3 spans 15 residues. This record belongs to a study of blood T cell repertoires in COVID-19. Only in-frame clones appear in the TCRdb table, and some are missing; sequencing was by immunoSEQ multiplex PCR. The repertoire holds hundreds of thousands of clones, roughly nine tenths seen once, with around 10% in the top ten. Specimen: peripheral blood. V usage is TRBV6-5 and J usage is TRBJ2-2; D is possibly TRBD1 (6 bases). This clonotype was sampled from a woman aged 25 to 39 with COVID-19, enrolled during active disease. CDR3 sequence (DNA): TGTGCCAGCACCACAGGGTTCGCGAACACCGGGGAGCTGTTTTTT. Translated: CASTTGFANTGELFF.